Shown below are 15 T cell receptor beta chains from a single sample sequenced in a study of blood T cell repertoires in COVID-19. Generated by immunoSEQ multiplex PCR, the TCRdb table keeps only in-frame clones and is missing some. In the table there are 230,000 or so clones, around 88% of which are singletons. Sequenced sample: PBMCs or T cells enriched from blood (not recorded which). All receptors derive from a woman aged 40-49 years with acute COVID-19.

V and J are TRBV10-2 and TRBJ1-1; D call uncertain. V lost 7 bases, J lost 0 bases, and 12 bases lay in between. This CDR3 contains 14 residues. Germline-derived CDR1 and CDR2 are WSHSY and SAAADI. For the CDR3, the DNA is TGCGCCAGCACCTTTCTCCGGGTGAACACTGAAGCTTTCTTT. It translates to CASTFLRVNTEAFF.

The chain uses TRBV11-3 and TRBJ2-1, with D possibly TRBD1 on 5 matching bases. The V gene lost 5 bases and the J gene lost 2 bases, with 10 bases spanning the gap. Germline V gene sequence: CDR1 SGHNT, CDR2 YENEEA. CDR3 length: 14 amino acids. DNA of the CDR3: TGTGCCAGCAGCGACGACAGTACCTACAATGAGCAGTTCTTC. Amino acids: CASSDDSTYNEQFF.

The chain links TRBV7-9 to TRBJ2-1; weak D call: TRBD2 (7 bases). The length of the CDR3 is 13 residues. Trimming removed 5 bases from V and 8 bases from J, with 13 bases in between. From germline, CDR1 is SEHNR and CDR2 FQNEAQ (reference sequence). The CDR3 DNA is TGTGCCAGCAGCCGCCGGGGGGCCTATGAGCAGTTCTTC. It translates to CASSRRGAYEQFF.

The CDR3, as DNA: TGTGCCAGCAGCGCCTCCTTTTCTAACAATGAGCAGTTCTTC. Translation gives CASSASFSNNEQFF. The chain uses TRBV9 and TRBJ2-1; no reliable D call. The CDR3 loop spans 14 amino acids. The germline V gene has CDR1 SGDLS and CDR2 YYNGEE. With 3 bases removed from V and 5 bases from J, the gap between germline ends came to 12 bases.

The chain has TRBV6-5 and TRBJ1-6; no clear D. The CDR3 has 15 residues. Trimming took off 0 bases at V and 13 bases at J, with 16 bases between the two ends. In germline, CDR1 is MNHEY, CDR2 SVGAGI. The CDR3: CASSYSTAGLAPLHF. CDR3 DNA: TGTGCCAGCAGTTACTCGACCGCCGGACTGGCTCCCCTCCACTTT.

The rearrangement joins TRBV19 to TRBJ1-2; D uncertain. CDR1 and CDR2 (germline): LNHDA, SQIVND (reference sequence). Deletions cut 4 bases from V and 7 bases from J, with 10 bases between. The length of the CDR3 is 12 residues. Here the CDR3 reads CASSTETGGYTF. Written as DNA, the CDR3 is TGTGCCAGTAGTACAGAAACGGGTGGCTACACCTTC.

J is TRBJ1-5 and V is TRBV19; maybe TRBD1 (5 bases). The CDR3 runs 14 residues. Germline V gives CDR1 LNHDA, CDR2 SQIVND (reference sequence). V was pared by 8 bases and J by 3 bases, with 14 bases between. The CDR3 region has the DNA TGTGCCAGTGCGACAGTGGGCATCAATCAGCCCCAGCATTTT. This sequence encodes CASATVGINQPQHF.

The chain carries TRBV29-1 and TRBJ2-2, with 15 bases lining up with TRBD2. The CDR3 runs to 15 residues. Germline V gives CDR1 SQVTM, CDR2 ANQGSEA. After removal of 7 bases from V and 7 bases from J, the junction contained 7 bases not matched to a gene. The CDR3: CSGRTSGGDNGELFF. The CDR3 bases are TGCAGCGGACGGACTAGCGGGGGGGACAACGGGGAGCTGTTTTTT.

This clone occurred once. V usage is TRBV6-2 or TRBV6-3 and J usage is TRBJ2-5, with TRBD1 matching 7 bases. Germline CDR1 MNHEY, CDR2 SVGEGT. The CDR3 loop spans 15 amino acids. Trimming removed 4 bases from V and 0 bases from J; junction bases left unmatched: 5. Here the CDR3 DNA reads TGTGCCAGCAGTTCGAGGGACAGCTACCAAGAGACCCAGTACTTC. It translates to CASSSRDSYQETQYF.

This sequence joins TRBV10-3 and TRBJ2-7; TRBD1 matches 8 bases. The J segment lost 6 bases and the V segment lost 4 bases, leaving 2 bases of the junction unmatched. There are 12 residues in the CDR3. Germline CDR1 ENHRY, CDR2 SYGVKD. The CDR3 DNA sequence: TGTGCCATCAGTGGTACAGGGGGCGAGCAGTACTTC. This codes for CAISGTGGEQYF.

The count of this clone is one. V usage is TRBV5-1 and J usage is TRBJ1-2; TRBD1 aligns across 7 bases. Germline CDR1 and CDR2: SGHRS and YFSETQ. CDR3 length: 14 residues. After removal of 4 bases from V and 2 bases from J, the junction contained 5 bases not matched to a gene. The CDR3 region is CASSGGQANYGYTF. CDR3 coding DNA: TGCGCCAGCAGCGGCGGACAGGCAAACTATGGCTACACCTTC.

The J gene is TRBJ1-1, the V gene TRBV5-1; D is unresolved. The CDR3 has 12 amino acids. The ends were cut back, 4 bases at V and 6 bases at J, with 10 bases in the middle. Germline-derived CDR1 and CDR2 are SGHRS and YFSETQ. This CDR3 reads CASSLSGPEAFF. The CDR3 DNA sequence: TGCGCCAGCAGCCTCTCGGGTCCTGAAGCTTTCTTT.

The chain recombines TRBV12-3 or TRBV12-4 with TRBJ1-3, with D uncertain. There are 12 residues in the CDR3. V lost 3 bases to trimming and J lost 3 bases, with 3 bases between them. CDR3 sequence: CASSFLGNTIYF. The CDR3 nucleotides are TGTGCCAGCAGTTTTCTTGGAAACACCATATATTTT.

In its sample, this clone was seen a few times. The chain links TRBV9 to TRBJ1-1; 7 positions agree with TRBD1. The CDR3 is 13 amino acids. In germline, CDR1 is SGDLS, CDR2 YYNGEE. V dropped 3 bases and J dropped 4; count of bases not matched to a gene: 3. CDR3 sequence reads: CASSEAGGTEAFF. In DNA form, the CDR3 reads TGTGCCAGCAGCGAGGCAGGGGGCACTGAAGCTTTCTTT. The variable domain in full, completed from reference TRBV9 and TRBJ1-1, reads DSGVTQTPKHLITATGQRVTLRCSPRSGDLSVYWYQQSLDQGLQFLIQYYNGEERAKGNILERFSAQQFPDLHSELNLSSLELGDSALYFCASSEAGGTEAFFGQGTRLTVV.

DNA of the CDR3: TGTGCCAGTAGTATAAGGGGGGACAGATACAATAGCAATCAGCCCCAGCATTTT. Translation: CASSIRGDRYNSNQPQHF. The chain uses TRBV19 and TRBJ1-5, with TRBD1 matching 7 bases. V trimming: 2 bases; J trimming: 0 bases; junction bases outside the gene matches: 10. CDR3 length: 18 amino acids. Per germline, CDR1 LNHDA and CDR2 SQIVND (reference sequence). Full variable domain (rest looked up from reference TRBV19 and TRBJ1-5): DGGITQSPKYLFRKEGQNVTLSCEQNLNHDAMYWYRQDPGQGLRLIYYSQIVNDFQKGDIAEGYSVSREKKESFPLTVTSAQKNPTAFYLCASSIRGDRYNSNQPQHFGDGTRLSIL.